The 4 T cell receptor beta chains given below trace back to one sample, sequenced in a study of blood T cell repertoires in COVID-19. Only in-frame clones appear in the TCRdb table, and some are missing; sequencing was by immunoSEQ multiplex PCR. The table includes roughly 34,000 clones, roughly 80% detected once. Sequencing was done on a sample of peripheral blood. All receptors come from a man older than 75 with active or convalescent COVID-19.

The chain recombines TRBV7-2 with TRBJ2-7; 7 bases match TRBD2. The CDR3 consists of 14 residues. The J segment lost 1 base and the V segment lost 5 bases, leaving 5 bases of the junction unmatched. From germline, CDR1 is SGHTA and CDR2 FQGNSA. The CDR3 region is CASSRSGTSYEQYF. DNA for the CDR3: TGTGCCAGCAGCAGGAGCGGGACTTCCTACGAGCAGTACTTC.

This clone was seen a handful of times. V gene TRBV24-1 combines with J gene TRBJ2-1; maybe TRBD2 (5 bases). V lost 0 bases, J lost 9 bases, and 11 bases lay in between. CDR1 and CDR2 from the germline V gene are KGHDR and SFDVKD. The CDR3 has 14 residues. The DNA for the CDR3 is TGTGCCACCAGTGATTTGACGGGGAGTACTGAGCAGTTCTTC. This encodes CATSDLTGSTEQFF.

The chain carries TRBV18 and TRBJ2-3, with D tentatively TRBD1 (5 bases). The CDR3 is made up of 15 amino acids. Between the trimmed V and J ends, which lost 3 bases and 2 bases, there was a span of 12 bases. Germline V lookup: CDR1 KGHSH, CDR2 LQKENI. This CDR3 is CASSPQGTDTDTQYF. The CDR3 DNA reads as TGTGCCAGCTCACCCCAGGGTACGGACACAGATACGCAGTATTTT.

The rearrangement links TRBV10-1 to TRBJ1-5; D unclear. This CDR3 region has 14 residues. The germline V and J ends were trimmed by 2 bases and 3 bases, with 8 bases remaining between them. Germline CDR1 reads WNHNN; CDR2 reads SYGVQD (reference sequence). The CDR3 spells CASSEASNNQPQHF. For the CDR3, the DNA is TGCGCCAGCAGTGAGGCCAGTAACAATCAGCCCCAGCATTTT.